One sample yielded the 28 T cell receptor beta chains listed below, sequenced in a study of blood T cells in healthy people across ages. Sample-barcoded 5' priming and a J-beta primer mix drove a second PCR of 7 to 11 cycles. TCRdb re-called the 5' RACE reads through MiXCR, storing one row per CDR3 protein. The repertoire holds hundreds of thousands of distinct CDR3 sequences, with around 28% as singletons. Material for sequencing was blood. All receptors come from a woman aged 80 or older in good health.

V and J are TRBV4-1 and TRBJ1-1; D unclear. This CDR3 region has 13 residues. Germline loops: CDR1 MGHRA, CDR2 YSYEKL. V was pared by 0 bases and J by 8 bases, with 10 bases between. CDR3 sequence: CASSQDAGREAFF. In DNA, the CDR3 is TGCGCCAGCAGCCAAGATGCCGGCAGGGAAGCTTTCTTT.

V and J are TRBV7-2 and TRBJ1-5, with a possible D match to TRBD1 (5 bases). V was cut by 1 base and J by 9 bases, with 16 bases left in between. CDR1 and CDR2 from the germline V gene are SGHTA and FQGNSA. This CDR3 has 15 amino acids. CDR3: CASSLVRGREAPQHF. The CDR3 nucleotides are TGTGCCAGCAGCTTAGTTAGGGGAAGAGAAGCGCCCCAGCATTTT.

This clonotype showed up many times. The rearrangement joins TRBV6-2 or TRBV6-3 to TRBJ1-2, with 9 bases identical to TRBD1. Unmatched junction bases numbered 10, after V lost 6 bases and J lost 5 bases. The CDR3 length is 15 residues. Germline CDR1 and CDR2: MNHEY and SVGEGT. The chain's CDR3 is CASSPTKTGGYGYTF. In nucleotides, the CDR3 is TGTGCCAGCAGCCCCACGAAGACAGGGGGATATGGCTACACCTTC.

This clonotype came up many times. J is TRBJ2-1 and V is TRBV6-5; TRBD1 agrees at 12 bases. The trim removed 5 bases at V and 8 bases at J, leaving 7 bases unmatched. The CDR3 has 15 residues. Germline V gene sequence: CDR1 MNHEY, CDR2 SVGAGI. The CDR3 DNA sequence: TGTGCCAGCAGTATGGGACAGGGGGCTGTCGATGAGCAGTTCTTC. Translating gives CASSMGQGAVDEQFF.

This clonotype was counted many times. The chain uses TRBV7-2 and TRBJ1-2; unclear D gene. CDR1 and CDR2 (germline): SGHTA, FQGNSA. The CDR3 runs to 15 residues. V was clipped by 5 bases and J by 0 bases, with 13 bases between them. The CDR3 loop reads CASSHPDTANYGYTF. CDR3 nucleotides: TGTGCCAGCAGCCATCCCGATACAGCTAACTATGGCTACACCTTC.

This clonotype was found a few times. This may stem from a read error, because a much larger clone lies one nucleotide away. The chain carries TRBV4-1 and TRBJ2-5, with 7 nucleotides matching TRBD1. V lost 5 bases and J lost 11; bases outside the gene matches: 14. CDR3 size: 14 residues. CDR1 and CDR2 from the germline V gene are MGHRA and YSYEKL. CDR3 loop: CASSRGQTPNEQYF. CDR3 in DNA: TGCGCCAGCAGCAGGGGACAGACCCCCAATGAGCAGTACTTC.

Details on this clonotype: This may arise from a read error, as a much more abundant clone is one base away. The V gene is TRBV6-2 or TRBV6-3, the J gene TRBJ2-3; 7 bases line up with TRBD2. After removal of 5 bases from V and 1 base from J, the junction contained 6 bases not matched to a gene. Germline assignment: CDR1 MNHEY and CDR2 SVGEGT. This CDR3 region has 15 residues. The chain's CDR3 is CASSEERGGTDTQYF. The CDR3 DNA is TGTGCCAGCAGTGAGGAGCGGGGAGGCACAGATACGCAGTATTTT.

This clonotype was counted only a few times. The chain carries TRBV2 and TRBJ2-3; D is ambiguous. The CDR3 spans 13 residues. Per germline, CDR1 SNHLY and CDR2 FYNNEI. V was clipped by 4 bases and J by 8 bases, with 13 bases between them. In DNA form, the CDR3 reads TGTGCCAGCAGTGTCCAGCTCGTGGGTACGCAGTATTTT. Its protein is CASSVQLVGTQYF.

In its sample, this clonotype was seen many times. Here the CDR3 DNA reads TGCAGTGCATCAAAAACAGGGGCAACTAATGAAAAACTGTTTTTT. This encodes CSASKTGATNEKLFF. The chain links TRBV20-1 to TRBJ1-4; 7 nucleotides align to TRBD1. Germline values: CDR1 DFQATT, CDR2 SNEGSKA (reference sequence). Trimming removed 6 bases from V and 0 bases from J; junction bases left unmatched: 7. The CDR3 length is 15 residues.

The chain has TRBV25-1 and TRBJ2-5; TRBD1 or TRBD2 may be the D gene (6 bases each). Germline loops: CDR1 MGHDK, CDR2 SYGVNS. Trimming left V 1 base short and J 11 bases short, with 23 bases between. This CDR3 has 16 amino acids. Written as DNA, the CDR3 is TGTGCCAGCAGTGAATTGGAGGGGGAGACCAACAATGGGCAGTACTTC. Translated: CASSELEGETNNGQYF.

This clonotype was detected a few times. One end of the junction varies from germline; a read error may be responsible. V gene TRBV27 combines with J gene TRBJ1-6, with D hard to call. The CDR3 contains 16 residues. CDR1 is MNHEY, CDR2 SMNVEV, per germline (reference sequence). The CDR3 loop reads CASSLDGVIVSSPPHF. CDR3 in DNA: TGTGCCAGCAGTTTAGATGGGGTTATCGTAAGCTCACCCCCCCACTTT.

The chain combines TRBV3-1 with TRBJ1-3; tentative D call: TRBD1 (6 bases). V was trimmed by 5 bases and J by 4 bases, leaving 18 bases between them. CDR1 LGHDT and CDR2 YNNKEL come from the germline V gene (reference sequence). The CDR3 is 16 amino acids. The CDR3, as DNA: TGTGCCAGCAGCAGCGTTACAGGGCGGTACGGAAACACCATATATTTT. Protein sequence: CASSSVTGRYGNTIYF.

The chain links TRBV30 to TRBJ1-2; no reliable D call. CDR3 length: 11 amino acids. Germline assignment: CDR1 GTSNPN and CDR2 SVGIG (reference sequence). Between the trimmed V and J ends, which lost 0 bases and 6 bases, there was a span of 5 bases. The CDR3 here is CAWSVGDGYTF. The CDR3 region has the DNA TGTGCCTGGAGTGTAGGCGATGGCTACACCTTC.

This clonotype was counted at least ten times. The V and J genes are TRBV5-5 and TRBJ1-4; D unresolved. This CDR3 has 16 amino acids. V was cut by 0 bases and J by 8 bases, with 17 bases left in between. The germline V gene encodes CDR1 SGHKS and CDR2 YYEKEE (reference sequence). Here the CDR3 reads CASSLEPLQLREKLFF. The CDR3 DNA follows: TGTGCCAGCAGCTTGGAGCCGCTACAACTTCGGGAAAAACTGTTTTTT.

The V gene is TRBV12-3 or TRBV12-4, the J gene TRBJ2-3; D uncertain. The CDR3 contains 11 residues. V lost 7 bases to trimming and J lost 11 bases, with 13 bases between them. The CDR3 loop is CASIGGDVQYF. Written as DNA, the CDR3 is TGTGCCAGCATCGGCGGAGATGTGCAGTATTTT.

This clonotype was counted between two and nine times. The J gene is TRBJ2-6, the V gene TRBV28; the match to TRBD1 covers 8 bases. The germline V gene has CDR1 MDHEN and CDR2 SYDVKM. The V gene end was trimmed by 1 base and the J gene end by 2 bases; junction bases not matched to a gene: 10. The CDR3 sequence is 19 residues long. The CDR3 loop reads CASSLFKQGATAGANVLTF. CDR3 sequence (DNA): TGTGCCAGCAGTTTATTCAAGCAGGGGGCAACGGCTGGGGCCAACGTCCTGACTTTC.

This clonotype was observed many times. This chain connects TRBV7-9 to TRBJ1-1; 8 bases are a match to TRBD1. V dropped 2 bases and J dropped 0; count of bases not matched to a gene: 5. Germline CDR1 is SEHNR and CDR2 is FQNEAQ (reference sequence). The CDR3 totals 16 residues. The CDR3 DNA follows: TGTGCCAGCAGCTTAAACAGGGGGAACATGAACACTGAAGCTTTCTTT. Protein: CASSLNRGNMNTEAFF.

V usage is TRBV3-1 and J usage is TRBJ1-2; 12 bases match TRBD1. Germline CDR1 reads LGHDT; CDR2 reads YNNKEL (reference sequence). Germline trimming cut 4 bases from V and 6 bases from J; bases unmatched to any gene: 6. The CDR3 is 15 amino acids. The CDR3 region is CASSPDGTGGNGYTF. The CDR3 DNA reads as TGTGCCAGCAGCCCAGATGGGACAGGGGGCAATGGCTACACCTTC.

The CDR3 nucleotides read TGTGCCAGCAGTGTAGATTGGACAGGGGGTTCACCCCTCCACTTT. It codes for CASSVDWTGGSPLHF. This chain uses TRBV6-5 with TRBJ1-6, with 10 nucleotides matching TRBD1. The CDR3 totals 15 residues. Germline V CDR1 and CDR2: MNHEY, SVGAGI. With 5 bases clipped from V and 9 bases from J, the junction kept 7 bases outside the gene matches.

The chain combines TRBV18 with TRBJ1-1; D is unclear. Trimming pared 4 bases from V and 0 bases from J, leaving 6 bases between. Germline V gene lookup returns CDR1 KGHSH and CDR2 LQKENI. The CDR3 totals 13 residues. The chain's CDR3 is CASSLIMNTEAFF. CDR3 DNA: TGTGCCAGCTCACTGATTATGAACACTGAAGCTTTCTTT.

On this clonotype: A much larger clone lies a single base off, so this may be a read error. No DNA is shown, since the ends of the CDR3 on it are uncertain; the CDR3 is the one TCRdb lists. The chain's CDR3 is CASRTVGSGANVRTF. The V gene is TRBV7-2, the J gene TRBJ2-6. The CDR3 length is 15 residues, termini included. Germline loops: CDR1 SGHTA, CDR2 FQGNSA.

To note about this clonotype: The junction does not match germline at one end; this may be a read error. The J gene is TRBJ2-1, the V gene TRBV5-1; no reliable D call. Germline V gives CDR1 SGHRS, CDR2 YFSETQ. The CDR3 is 15 residues long. The CDR3 protein is CASSWTAGSYNEQDF. In DNA, the CDR3 is TGCGCCAGCAGCTGGACCGCCGGCTCCTACAATGAGCAGGACTTC.

This clonotype has at least ten counts. This chain uses TRBV6-2 or TRBV6-3 with TRBJ2-7, with a tentative D call TRBD1 (6 bases). Looked up from germline, CDR1 is MNHEY and CDR2 is SVGEGT. V lost 6 bases and J lost 0, with 18 bases in between. The CDR3 length is 16 residues. The CDR3 DNA reads as TGTGCCAGCAGCTATAGTCAGGGGACACTCTCCTACGAGCAGTACTTC. The encoded protein is CASSYSQGTLSYEQYF.

The sample holds many counts of this clonotype. This rearrangement joins TRBV7-9 to TRBJ2-1; 7 nucleotides agree with TRBD1. The CDR3 consists of 15 residues. Looked up from germline, CDR1 is SEHNR and CDR2 is FQNEAQ (reference sequence). V gave up 4 bases and J gave up 0 bases; unmatched junction bases: 3. CDR3 in amino acids: CASSSWTGSYNEQFF. The CDR3, as DNA: TGTGCCAGCAGCTCTTGGACAGGCTCCTACAATGAGCAGTTCTTC.

This clonotype was detected a few times. The chain uses TRBV28 and TRBJ1-1, with D perhaps matching TRBD1 (5 bases). Germline V lookup: CDR1 MDHEN, CDR2 SYDVKM. The length of the CDR3 is 14 residues. Trimming left V 5 bases short and J 6 bases short, with 16 bases between. The CDR3 loop is CASSAPGGEAEAFF. The DNA for the CDR3 is TGTGCCAGCAGTGCCCCGGGGGGTGAGGCTGAAGCTTTCTTT.

This clonotype was observed many times. This sequence joins TRBV13 and TRBJ2-1; D may be TRBD1 (5 bases). Germline values: CDR1 PRHDT, CDR2 FYEKMQ (reference sequence). The CDR3 contains 14 residues. V lost 5 bases, J lost 7 bases, and 15 bases lay in between. DNA for the CDR3: TGTGCCAGCAGCACAGGTGGCCATAGGAATGAGCAGTTCTTC. Translated: CASSTGGHRNEQFF.

Of note for this clonotype: This could be a read error, since a much larger clone is one nucleotide away. V is TRBV7-2 and J is TRBJ1-6, with D perhaps TRBD1 (5 bases). Germline values: CDR1 SGHTA, CDR2 FQGNSA. The CDR3 is 14 amino acids. The CDR3 sequence: CASSLVGPNSPPHF. DNA for the CDR3: TGTGCCAGCAGCTTAGTGGGGCCGAATTCACCCCCCCACTTT.

This clonotype has ten or more counts. The chain joins TRBV6-1 to TRBJ2-6; D uncertain. The germline V gene has CDR1 MNHNS and CDR2 SASEGT. This CDR3 spans 15 amino acids. Trimming shortened V by 6 bases and J by 0 bases, and 9 bases separated the two germline ends. CDR3 region: CASSDLHSGANVLTF. CDR3 nucleotide sequence: TGTGCCAGCAGCGATCTACACTCTGGGGCCAACGTCCTGACTTTC.